The TCR beta chain described here comes from a study of blood T cell repertoires in COVID-19. Overall study context: The origin of the acute and convalescent COVID-19 samples was the United States, Italy and Spain. T cells, B-cell-depleted T cells, or PBMCs provided the cDNA or gDNA that served as material.

Source study methods: Reference gene primer amplification yielded estimated nucleated cell counts. The assay was immunoSEQ multiplex PCR, and TCRdb's table has in-frame clones only and misses some. Clone size and V and J calls were adopted from that table, with D and trimming inferred from the DNA. The sample yields over 100,000 clones, around 86% seen once. Germline lookup yields CDR1 LNHDA and CDR2 SQIVND (reference sequence). The CDR3 has 15 residues. The J segment lost 4 bases and the V segment lost 5 bases, leaving 8 bases of the junction unmatched. This clone was observed a few times. What was sequenced was peripheral blood. The chain uses TRBV19 and TRBJ2-1, with 7 bases lining up with TRBD2. The sequence derives from a woman aged 60 to 75 with active or convalescent COVID-19. The CDR3, as DNA: TGTGCCAGTAGTCCCGATAGGGACTATTACAATGAGCAGTTCTTC. As protein: CASSPDRDYYNEQFF.